This is a list of T cell receptor beta chains from one sample in a study of OX40 agonist ivuxolimab in advanced cancers. This table comes from immunoSEQ multiplex PCR, and its TCRdb copy is limited to in-frame clones, with some not included. Of tens of thousands of clones listed, roughly 90% are singletons. The sequencing used CD4+ or CD8+ T cells sorted from blood, collected in a trial of the OX40 agonist ivuxolimab. The receptor set was obtained from an adult with an advanced solid tumor such as melanoma, head and neck, liver or kidney cancer. The CDR3 runs from the conserved cysteine through the conserved F or W. Each record gives: V gene, clone size, J gene, D gene, CDR3 DNA, CDR3 protein. The D gene is left open where the match is weak. Some rows have no size entry. The others give once, few or many, or a class for an expanded clone.

>TRBV7-2|-|TRBJ2-7|-
TGTGCCAGCAGCTTAGTCGCCTACGAGCAGTACTTC
CASSLVAYEQYF
>TRBV11-3|-|TRBJ2-2|-
TGTGCCAGCAGCTTAGTAAGGGCGAGCGCCGGGGAGCTGTTTTTT
CASSLVRASAGELFF
>TRBV4-3|-|TRBJ2-3|-
TGCGCCAGCAGCCAAGTTCAAGCGGATACGCAGTATTTT
CASSQVQADTQYF
>TRBV6-5|-|TRBJ1-1|-
TGTGCCAGCAGTTACCAGGGTGGGAACACTGAAGCTTTCTTT
CASSYQGGNTEAFF
>TRBV27|-|TRBJ1-4|-
TGTGCCAGCAGTCCCATGATCGATGAAAATGAAAAACTGTTTTTT
CASSPMIDENEKLFF
>TRBV7-6|-|TRBJ2-1|TRBD2
TGTGCCAGCGCGCAGACTTCTCTAGCGGGAGTTACCACAAATGAGCAGTTCTTC
CASAQTSLAGVTTNEQFF
>TRBV28|few|TRBJ1-5|TRBD1
TGTGCCAGCAGTATTCCAGGGGGATCGTATCAGCCCCAGCATTTT
CASSIPGGSYQPQHF
>TRBV5-4|once|TRBJ2-1|-
TGTGCCAGCAGCGGAAGACAATACGAGCAGTTCTTC
CASSGRQYEQFF
>TRBV6-5|-|TRBJ1-2|-
TGTGCCAGCAGCAAATCAGGGTACTATGGCTACACCTTC
CASSKSGYYGYTF
>TRBV11-3|-|TRBJ2-7|-
TGTGCCAGCAGCCGCCCTGCCTACCACGAGCAGTACTTC
CASSRPAYHEQYF
>TRBV6-1|-|TRBJ1-3|-
TGTGCCAGCAGTGCCAGCCTGGGCAGCCTCTCTGGAAACACCATATATTTT
CASSASLGSLSGNTIYF
>TRBV5-6|-|TRBJ1-1|-
TGTGCCAGCAGCCCCGGACCCATGGGTACGGCTTTCTTT
CASSPGPMGTAFF
>TRBV6-1|once|TRBJ1-1|TRBD1
TGTGCCAGCAGACCGACAGGGGCCACTGAAGCTTTCTTT
CASRPTGATEAFF
>TRBV7-8|-|TRBJ2-2|TRBD1
TGTGCCAGCAGCTTCGTACAGGGGAGTGACACCGGGGAGCTGTTTTTT
CASSFVQGSDTGELFF
>TRBV7-6|-|TRBJ2-7|-
TGTGCCAGCAGCCCCGGGGGAGGACAGGAGCTCTACGAGCAGTACTTC
CASSPGGGQELYEQYF
>TRBV4-1|-|TRBJ1-1|-
TGCGCCAGCAGCCAAGGGGGGATGAACACTGAAGCTTTCTTT
CASSQGGMNTEAFF
>TRBV28|-|TRBJ2-7|-
TGTGCCAGCAGTTTCTCGACTAGTGGGGGTGGGGTCTCCTACGAGCAGTACTTC
CASSFSTSGGGVSYEQYF
>TRBV6-5|-|TRBJ1-3|TRBD1
TGTGCCAGCAGTTCGACAGGGGCCGGAAACACCATATATTTT
CASSSTGAGNTIYF
>TRBV7-9|-|TRBJ2-2|TRBD2
TGTGCCAGCGACAAGACTAGCGGGAGAGTTGAGGAGCTGTTTTTT
CASDKTSGRVEELFF
>TRBV21-1|-|TRBJ1-2|-
TGTGCCAGCAGCCCTAAGGCGCAGGGGGGCTTC
CASSPKAQGGF